A single sample is the source of the 27 T cell receptor beta chains below, sequenced in a study of graft-versus-host responses after intestinal transplantation. Profiled with immunoSEQ multiplex PCR; TCRdb holds only in-frame clones, not every one. The data hold over 4,500 clones, with 25% to 30% observed a single time. Responders labeled with CFSE (roughly 200,000) were plated with roughly 200,000 irradiated, violet-dye-labeled stimulators. The sample was alloreactive CD8+ T cells from a mixed lymphocyte reaction culture, taken before intestinal transplant. Sample subset: CFSE-low proliferating T cells sorted from roughly six-day pre-transplant mixed lymphocyte reaction (GvH or HvG direction). All receptors come from a human patient who received an intestinal transplant.

This clone was counted between two and nine times. A much bigger clone sits one base away, suggesting this may be a read error. This chain's CDR3 is CASSLDGVSNQPQHF. CDR3 coding DNA: TGTGCCAGCAGCCTAGATGGAGTGAGCAATCAGCCCCAGCATTTT. This chain connects TRBV9 to TRBJ1-5; D remains ambiguous. V lost 4 bases, J lost 1 base, and 12 bases lay in between. This CDR3 spans 15 amino acids. Germline V gene data show CDR1 as SGDLS and CDR2 as YYNGEE.

This clone has a handful of counts. The chain uses TRBV29-1 and TRBJ1-4; 12 bases agree with TRBD1. The junction had 10 bases not matched to a gene; V was cut back by 7 bases and J by 7 bases. There are 15 residues in the CDR3. Germline CDR1 and CDR2: SQVTM and ANQGSEA. CDR3 DNA: TGCAGCGCCTGGGGGGGACAGGGGGCGAGTGAAAAACTGTTTTTT. This gives the protein CSAWGGQGASEKLFF. Full variable domain (remainder filled in from reference TRBV29-1 and TRBJ1-4): SAVISQKPSRDICQRGTSLTIQCQVDSQVTMMFWYRQQPGQSLTLIATANQGSEATYESGFVIDKFPISRPNLTFSTLTVSNMSPEDSSIYLCSAWGGQGASEKLFFGSGTQLSVL.

The rearrangement links TRBV19 to TRBJ2-7; D uncertain. V lost 1 base and J 4 bases, leaving 11 bases between the germline ends. CDR1 and CDR2 from the germline V gene are LNHDA and SQIVND (reference sequence). The CDR3 sequence is 14 residues long. The CDR3, as DNA: TGTGCCAGTAGTATAGGAGGTGGGCCTTACGAGCAGTACTTC. Amino acids: CASSIGGGPYEQYF.

J is TRBJ2-7 and V is TRBV7-9; D perhaps matches TRBD2 (5 bases). Germline assignment: CDR1 SEHNR and CDR2 FQNEAQ (reference sequence). This CDR3 spans 14 amino acids. V was clipped by 5 bases and J by 5 bases, with 16 bases between them. This chain's CDR3 is CASSPSNRLNEQYF. In DNA form, the CDR3 reads TGTGCCAGCAGCCCTAGCAATAGGCTGAACGAGCAGTACTTC.

This clone was seen a few times. The chain joins TRBV19 to TRBJ2-1; TRBD2 agrees at 8 bases. The germline V gene encodes CDR1 LNHDA and CDR2 SQIVND (reference sequence). The ends lost 3 bases at V and 2 bases at J; junction bases unmatched: 3. The CDR3 sequence is 15 residues long. The CDR3 loop is CASSMSGRAYNEQFF. The CDR3 region has the DNA TGTGCCAGTAGTATGTCCGGGAGGGCCTACAATGAGCAGTTCTTC.

Judged by abundance, this clone is medium-sized. The gene calls are TRBV5-1 and TRBJ2-7; 10 nucleotides line up with TRBD2. Germline loops: CDR1 SGHRS, CDR2 YFSETQ. The CDR3 is made up of 15 amino acids. V shed 4 bases and J 2 bases; nucleotides not matched to a gene: 6. The CDR3 region has the DNA TGCGCCAGCAGCCCTCTAGCGGGAGTCCCCTACGAGCAGTACTTC. This encodes CASSPLAGVPYEQYF.

The rearrangement links TRBV7-3 to TRBJ2-1; tentative D call: TRBD1 (5 bases). Germline V gives CDR1 SGHTA, CDR2 FQGTGA. This CDR3 region has 14 residues. V lost 4 bases and J lost 8, with 15 bases in between. The CDR3 coding sequence is TGTGCCAGCAGCTCCAACCCAGGGCACGATGAGCAGTTCTTC. Translating it yields CASSSNPGHDEQFF. Full variable domain (outside the CDR3, taken from reference TRBV7-3 and TRBJ2-1): GAGVSQTPSNKVTEKGKYVELRCDPISGHTALYWYRQSLGQGPEFLIYFQGTGAADDSGLPNDRFFAVRPEGSVSTLKIQRTERGDSAVYLCASSSNPGHDEQFFGPGTRLTVL.

This chain connects TRBV11-3 to TRBJ2-7; tentatively, D is TRBD2 (6 bases). V was clipped by 1 base and J by 3 bases, with 13 bases between them. Germline V gives CDR1 SGHNT, CDR2 YENEEA. The CDR3 runs to 15 residues. In DNA, the CDR3 is TGTGCCAGCAGCTTAGCACGTAGCGGATACTACGAGCAGTACTTC. It specifies CASSLARSGYYEQYF.

This clone was seen more than once but under ten times. This may come from a read error, since a much larger clone is one base off. V gene TRBV11-3 combines with J gene TRBJ2-7; 9 positions match TRBD2. The CDR3 is made up of 16 amino acids. Germline assignment: CDR1 SGHNT and CDR2 YENEEA. V lost 6 bases and J lost 3; bases outside the gene matches: 12. The CDR3 sequence is CASRSDRAGGSYEQYF. The CDR3 coding sequence is TGTGCCAGCAGATCAGATCGGGCGGGAGGGAGCTACGAGCAGTACTTC.

This sequence joins TRBV5-7 and TRBJ1-1; no clear D. TRBV5-7 is an ORF, and what it does is uncertain. The ends were cut back, 4 bases at V and 3 bases at J, with 10 bases in the middle. The CDR3 has 13 residues. CDR3 protein: CASSPSGDTEAFF. CDR3 coding DNA: TGTGCCAGCAGCCCCTCGGGCGACACTGAAGCTTTCTTT.

This clone was observed a few times. The rearrangement joins TRBV1 to TRBJ2-5. TRBV1 counts as a pseudogene. CDR3 length equals 17 residues. CDR3 bases: TGCACCAGCAGCCAACATGATACAGTCACGGGTCGTGGGACCCAGTACTTC. Amino acids: CTSSQHDTVTGRGTQYF.

This clone turned up a few times. The J gene is TRBJ2-7, the V gene TRBV7-6; D is possibly TRBD2 (5 bases). The V gene's germline CDR1 is SGHVS and CDR2 FNYEAQ. The ends were cut back, 0 bases at V and 2 bases at J, with 14 bases in the middle. This CDR3 is 16 amino acids long. The CDR3 DNA is TGTGCCAGCAGCTTAGCTTCCGGGGATACCACCTACGAGCAGTACTTC. It translates to CASSLASGDTTYEQYF.

This clone was counted once. The CDR3 DNA is TGTGCCAGCAGCTTACGGGGGGATGAGCAGTTCTTC. It translates to CASSLRGDEQFF. The V and J genes are TRBV7-3 and TRBJ2-1; 7 nucleotides agree with TRBD2. Germline V lookup: CDR1 SGHTA, CDR2 FQGTGA. The CDR3 has 12 residues. V lost 2 bases and J lost 8; bases outside the gene matches: 0.

This chain uses TRBV27 with TRBJ2-7; the D gene is possibly TRBD2 (5 bases). Between the trimmed V and J ends, which lost 0 bases and 3 bases, there was a span of 12 bases. Germline CDR1 is MNHEY and CDR2 is SMNVEV (reference sequence). This CDR3 is 15 amino acids long. DNA of the CDR3: TGTGCCAGCAGTTTATCGAGTCCTAGCTACTACGAGCAGTACTTC. It is translated as CASSLSSPSYYEQYF.

V and J are TRBV30 and TRBJ1-4; possible D gene TRBD1, 5 bases. There are 16 residues in the CDR3. Germline CDR1 reads GTSNPN; CDR2 reads SVGIG (reference sequence). V was pared by 0 bases and J by 1 base, with 12 bases between. The CDR3 DNA reads TGTGCCTGGAGTGTAGGCAGGGCGGTAACTAATGAAAAACTGTTTTTT. It encodes CAWSVGRAVTNEKLFF. The complete variable domain, with remaining parts taken from reference TRBV30 and TRBJ1-4, reads SQTIHQWPATLVQPVGSPLSLECTVEGTSNPNLYWYRQAAGRGLQLLFYSVGIGQISSEVPQNLSASRPQDRQFILSSKKLLLSDSGFYLCAWSVGRAVTNEKLFFGSGTQLSVL.

This rearrangement joins TRBV28 to TRBJ2-1; D not certain. CDR1 MDHEN and CDR2 SYDVKM come from the germline V gene. CDR3 size: 11 residues. The V and J ends lost 3 bases and 6 bases respectively, with 3 bases between them. The CDR3 DNA is TGTGCCAGCAGTTTGGGCAATGAGCAGTTCTTC. This gives the protein CASSLGNEQFF.

The sample holds a few counts of this clone. The chain is built from TRBV6-5 and TRBJ2-2; unclear D gene. Trimming removed 4 bases at V and 8 bases at J, with 11 bases between. This CDR3 is built from 13 residues. CDR1 is MNHEY, CDR2 SVGAGI, per germline. CDR3: CASSWGTEGELFF. The CDR3 DNA reads as TGTGCCAGCAGTTGGGGAACTGAAGGGGAGCTGTTTTTT.

This clone was detected only a few times. The rearrangement links TRBV4-1 to TRBJ1-6, with 7 bases identical to TRBD1. The germline V gene has CDR1 MGHRA and CDR2 YSYEKL. The CDR3 has 19 amino acids. V lost 3 bases, J lost 0 bases, and 11 bases stayed unmatched. Written as DNA, the CDR3 is TGCGCCAGCAGCCAGGATATACAGGGGAAGGGCTCCTATAATTCACCCCTCCACTTT. Protein: CASSQDIQGKGSYNSPLHF.

The V and J genes are TRBV7-8 and TRBJ2-7; D may be TRBD2 (5 bases). Trimming removed 2 bases at V and 7 bases at J, with 9 bases between. The germline gives CDR1 SGHVS, CDR2 FQNEAQ. The CDR3 extends over 12 amino acids. The CDR3 sequence is CASSLKRGEQYF. CDR3 nucleotides: TGTGCCAGCAGCTTAAAAAGAGGGGAGCAGTACTTC.

This clone was seen a few times. The chain links TRBV13 to TRBJ2-1, with 7 bases identical to TRBD2. J gave up 1 base and V 5 bases, and 5 bases lay outside the gene matches. Germline-derived CDR1 and CDR2 are PRHDT and FYEKMQ (reference sequence). This CDR3 comprises 15 residues. The CDR3 DNA sequence: TGTGCCAGCAGCCCGATGGGAGGGTCCTACAATGAGCAGTTCTTC. Its translation is CASSPMGGSYNEQFF.

This chain joins TRBV7-3 and TRBJ2-3; TRBD2 is a possible D gene (5 bases). The V and J ends lost 2 bases and 1 base respectively, with 19 bases between them. CDR1 is SGHTA and CDR2 is FQGTGA in the germline V gene. CDR3 length equals 18 residues. In DNA, the CDR3 is TGTGCCAGCAGCTTAGAAAAATGGTCGGGGTCCGGCACAGATACGCAGTATTTT. It translates to CASSLEKWSGSGTDTQYF.

This clone was seen more than once but under ten times. This chain joins TRBV9 and TRBJ2-3; D call uncertain. Germline V gene lookup returns CDR1 SGDLS and CDR2 YYNGEE. The CDR3 is 13 residues long. Trimming took off 2 bases at V and 0 bases at J, with 4 bases between the two ends. The CDR3 DNA reads TGTGCCAGCAGCGTTACTAGCACAGATACGCAGTATTTT. It specifies CASSVTSTDTQYF. The variable domain in full, with the rest retrieved from reference TRBV9 and TRBJ2-3, is DSGVTQTPKHLITATGQRVTLRCSPRSGDLSVYWYQQSLDQGLQFLIQYYNGEERAKGNILERFSAQQFPDLHSELNLSSLELGDSALYFCASSVTSTDTQYFGPGTRLTVL.

This clone counts as medium-sized. The rearrangement links TRBV11-2 to TRBJ2-7; D is possibly TRBD2 (5 bases). V lost 1 base, J lost 2 bases, and 12 bases lay in between. CDR1 SGHAT and CDR2 FQNNGV come from the germline V gene. The CDR3 runs to 15 residues. CDR3 amino acids: CASSLGGYLTYEQYF. As DNA, the CDR3 is TGTGCCAGCAGCTTAGGCGGGTACCTGACCTACGAGCAGTACTTC.

This rearrangement joins TRBV6-1 to TRBJ2-1, with D perhaps being TRBD1 or TRBD2 (5 bases each). Trimming took off 1 base at V and 4 bases at J, with 14 bases between the two ends. Germline V gives CDR1 MNHNS, CDR2 SASEGT. CDR3 length equals 16 residues. DNA of the CDR3: TGTGCCAGCAGTGAAGGGACACTCAGGGAGTACAATGAGCAGTTCTTC. Protein: CASSEGTLREYNEQFF.

The rearrangement links TRBV11-3 to TRBJ2-1; the D gene could be TRBD1 or TRBD2 (5 bases each). This CDR3 is built from 15 residues. Germline lookup yields CDR1 SGHNT and CDR2 YENEEA. V gave up 4 bases and J gave up 6 bases, with 16 bases separating them. Here the CDR3 DNA reads TGTGCCAGCAGCTCTAGCTGGGGGTCCGGCAATGAGCAGTTCTTC. Protein sequence: CASSSSWGSGNEQFF.

A word on this clone: A read error is possible here, since a much larger clone lies one base away. Distinct nucleotide sequences in the sample also encode this CDR3. The chain is built from TRBV5-1 and TRBJ2-7; D is perhaps TRBD1 or TRBD2 (5 bases each). This CDR3 contains 14 residues. V was trimmed by 1 base and J by 2 bases, leaving 10 bases between them. Germline CDR1 reads SGHRS; CDR2 reads YFSETQ. The CDR3: CASSLRGPPYEQYF. The DNA of the CDR3 is TGCGCCAGCAGCTTGAGGGGACCCCCCTACGAGCAGTACTTC.

The chain uses TRBV4-1 and TRBJ2-5; D perhaps matches TRBD2 (6 bases). Germline CDR1 is MGHRA and CDR2 is YSYEKL. V lost 4 bases and J lost 2, with 17 bases in between. CDR3 size: 16 residues. This chain's CDR3 is CASSPEPGTQQETQYF. CDR3 coding DNA: TGCGCCAGCAGCCCTGAACCCGGGACTCAACAAGAGACCCAGTACTTC.